The source of this T cell receptor beta chain is a study of graft-versus-host responses after intestinal transplantation. The repertoire was sequenced with immunoSEQ multiplex PCR; TCRdb's copy has only in-frame clones and lacks some. This table has more than 12,000 clones, just under 70% appearing once. The graft tissue was processed, and this released both intraepithelial and lamina propria lymphocytes. The CDR3 has 12 amino acids. In germline, CDR1 is SGHRS, CDR2 YFSETQ. Trimming left V 4 bases short and J 4 bases short, with 7 bases between. The origin of this receptor is a human patient who received an intestinal transplant, so some T cells may come from the graft donor. The specimen was ileum tissue, collected approximately 780 days after intestinal transplantation. V is TRBV5-1 and J is TRBJ2-3; D unresolved. CDR3 in DNA: TGCGCCAGCAGCGCACCGTCAGATACGCAGTATTTT. It yields the protein CASSAPSDTQYF.